The source of this T cell receptor beta chain is a study of STAT5B mutations in CD4+ large granular lymphocyte leukemia. Points from the study as a whole: Around 25% of private leukemic clonotypes occurred rarely in other patients' non-leukemic repertoires. Top patient clones used TRBV06 genes more often: 8/27 versus 2/35 in controls.

There are 15 residues in the CDR3. Germline V gene lookup returns CDR1 LNHDA and CDR2 SQIVND (reference sequence). J gave up 10 bases and V 4 bases, and 9 bases lay outside the gene matches. As to this clone: Its antigen is not identified.

Generated by immunoSEQ multiplex PCR, the TCRdb table keeps only in-frame clones and is missing some. Of under 30,000 clones in the sample, about 81% are singletons; the top ten hold 3% to 3.5%. Sequencing used CD4+ T cells from blood buffy coats. This chain links TRBV19 with TRBJ1-4, with 10 positions matching TRBD1. This receptor was obtained from a human donor in good health. For the CDR3, the DNA is TGTGCCAGTAGTAGCTATGGGACAGGGGTTAGAAAACTGTTTTTT. The encoded protein is CASSSYGTGVRKLFF.